The 5 T cell receptor beta chains in this list originate from one sample, sequenced in a study of identical twins. One entry per CDR3 protein, called by TCRdb with MiXCR from the 5' RACE reads. The table records 350,000 to 500,000 distinct CDR3 sequences, roughly 20% of them present only once. Sequencing was carried out using naive T cells sorted from blood. Every receptor here comes from a man aged 50 or older in good health.

The J gene is TRBJ2-5, the V gene TRBV4-3; possible D gene TRBD1, 6 bases. There are 15 residues in the CDR3. The germline CDR1 and CDR2 sequences are LGHNA and YSLEER. V gave up 3 bases and J gave up 5 bases, with 16 bases separating them. DNA of the CDR3: TGCGCCAGCAGCCAGGACAGACTCCCCCGGGAGACCCAGTACTTC. Residues: CASSQDRLPRETQYF.

This clonotype came up many times. This chain uses TRBV6-5 with TRBJ2-2, with D unclear. The CDR3 is made up of 16 amino acids. V was shortened by 2 bases and J by 5 bases, with 15 bases between the two germline ends. The germline gives CDR1 MNHEY, CDR2 SVGAGI. The CDR3 DNA follows: TGTGCCAGCAGTTACAACCACGCCCTACCTACCGGGGAGCTGTTTTTT. It encodes CASSYNHALPTGELFF.

CDR3 amino acids: CAISESRGSSSYEQYF. CDR3 coding DNA: TGTGCCATCAGTGAGTCGAGAGGTTCTAGCTCCTACGAGCAGTACTTC. The V call is TRBV10-3, the J call TRBJ2-7, with D hard to call. CDR1 is ENHRY and CDR2 is SYGVKD in the germline V gene. The CDR3 runs to 16 residues. V lost 0 bases, J lost 0 bases, and 12 bases lay in between.

The rearrangement uses TRBV2 and TRBJ1-6; D is unresolved. Trimming cost V 3 bases and J 10 bases, with 4 bases left between them. From germline, CDR1 is SNHLY and CDR2 FYNNEI. The CDR3 sequence is 11 residues long. The CDR3 region is CASSEGSPLHF. The CDR3 DNA follows: TGTGCCAGCAGTGAGGGATCACCCCTCCACTTT. The complete variable domain, with remaining parts taken from reference TRBV2 and TRBJ1-6, reads EPEVTQTPSHQVTQMGQEVILRCVPISNHLYFYWYRQILGQKVEFLVSFYNNEISEKSEIFDDQFSVERPDGSNFTLKIRSTKLEDSAMYFCASSEGSPLHFGNGTRLTVT.

This clonotype has more than one count but fewer than ten. This rearrangement joins TRBV7-6 to TRBJ2-1; the match to TRBD2 covers 7 bases. Germline values: CDR1 SGHVS, CDR2 FNYEAQ. This CDR3 has 15 residues. The trim removed 5 bases at V and 3 bases at J, leaving 7 bases unmatched. The CDR3, as DNA: TGTGCCAGCAGCCCGCGCGGGGGTATCTACAATGAGCAGTTCTTC. Translation gives CASSPRGGIYNEQFF.